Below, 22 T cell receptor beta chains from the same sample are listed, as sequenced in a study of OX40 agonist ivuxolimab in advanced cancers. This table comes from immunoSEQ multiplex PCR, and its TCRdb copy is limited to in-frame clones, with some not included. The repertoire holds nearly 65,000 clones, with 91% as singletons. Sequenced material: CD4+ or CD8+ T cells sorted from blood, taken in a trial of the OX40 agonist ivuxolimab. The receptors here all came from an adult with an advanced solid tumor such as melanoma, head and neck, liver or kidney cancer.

CDR3 region: CASKAGGSYEQYV. For the CDR3, the DNA is TGTGCCAGCAAGGCAGGGGGAAGCTACGAGCAGTACGTC. V and J are TRBV6-1 and TRBJ2-7; TRBD1 aligns across 7 bases. This CDR3 contains 13 residues. Germline-derived CDR1 and CDR2 are MNHNS and SASEGT. The V segment lost 7 bases and the J segment 3 bases; nucleotides outside the gene matches: 6.

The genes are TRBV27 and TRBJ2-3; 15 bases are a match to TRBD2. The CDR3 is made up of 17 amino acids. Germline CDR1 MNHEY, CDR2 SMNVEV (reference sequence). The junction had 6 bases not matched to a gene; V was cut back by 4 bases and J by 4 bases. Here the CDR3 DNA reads TGTGCCAGCAGTTCCGGACTAGCGGGAGGGGTGGCAGATACGCAGTATTTT. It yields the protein CASSSGLAGGVADTQYF.

The CDR3, as DNA: TGTGCCAGCAGCGTGGACGGAGCAACCGCCTACGAGCAGTACGTC. This gives the protein CASSVDGATAYEQYV. V and J are TRBV5-6 and TRBJ2-7; D gene unclear. This CDR3 comprises 15 residues. CDR1 and CDR2 (germline): SGHDT, YYEEEE. V was clipped by 4 bases and J by 2 bases, with 16 bases between them.

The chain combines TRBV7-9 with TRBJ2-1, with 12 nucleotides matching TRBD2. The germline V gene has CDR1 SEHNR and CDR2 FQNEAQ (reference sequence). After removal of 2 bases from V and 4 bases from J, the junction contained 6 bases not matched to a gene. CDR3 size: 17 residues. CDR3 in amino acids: CASSLPLAGGSYNEQFF. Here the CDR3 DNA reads TGTGCCAGCAGCTTACCACTAGCGGGGGGCTCGTACAATGAGCAGTTCTTC.

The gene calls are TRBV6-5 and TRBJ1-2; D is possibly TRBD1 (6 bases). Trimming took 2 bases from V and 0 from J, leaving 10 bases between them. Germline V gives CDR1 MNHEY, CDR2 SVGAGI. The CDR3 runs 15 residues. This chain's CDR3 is CASSYGGSSNYGYTF. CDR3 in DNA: TGTGCCAGCAGTTACGGGGGCAGTTCTAACTATGGCTACACCTTC.

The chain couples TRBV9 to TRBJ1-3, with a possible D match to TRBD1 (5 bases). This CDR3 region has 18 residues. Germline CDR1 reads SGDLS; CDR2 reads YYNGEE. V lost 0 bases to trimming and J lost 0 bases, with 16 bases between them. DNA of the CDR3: TGTGCCAGCAGCGTAGATGGGGGATTGGGATTCTCTGGAAACACCATATATTTT. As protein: CASSVDGGLGFSGNTIYF.

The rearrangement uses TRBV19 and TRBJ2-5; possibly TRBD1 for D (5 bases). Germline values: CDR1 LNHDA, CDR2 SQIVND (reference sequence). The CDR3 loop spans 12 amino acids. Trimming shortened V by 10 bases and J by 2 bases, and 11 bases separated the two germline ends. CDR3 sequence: CANPTVQETQYF. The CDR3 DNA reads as TGTGCCAACCCGACAGTACAAGAGACCCAGTACTTC.

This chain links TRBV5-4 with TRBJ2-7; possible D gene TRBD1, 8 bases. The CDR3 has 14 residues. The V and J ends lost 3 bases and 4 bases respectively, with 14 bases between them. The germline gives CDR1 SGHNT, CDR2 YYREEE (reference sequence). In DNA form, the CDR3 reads TGTGCCAGCAGCTCAAACAGGGGGGGATACGAGCAGTACGTC. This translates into CASSSNRGGYEQYV.

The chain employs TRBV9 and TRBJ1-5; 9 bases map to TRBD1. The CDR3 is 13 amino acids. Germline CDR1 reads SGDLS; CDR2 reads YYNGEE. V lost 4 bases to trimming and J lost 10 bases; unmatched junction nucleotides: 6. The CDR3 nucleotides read TGTGCCAGCAGCTCGACAGGGGGGGGCCCCCAGCATTTT. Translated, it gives CASSSTGGGPQHF.

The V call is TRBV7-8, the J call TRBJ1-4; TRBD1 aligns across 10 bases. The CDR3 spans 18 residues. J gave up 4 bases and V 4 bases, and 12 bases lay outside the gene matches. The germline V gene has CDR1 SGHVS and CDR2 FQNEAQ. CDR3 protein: CASSWDRGEPTNNEKLFF. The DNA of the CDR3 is TGTGCCAGCAGCTGGGACAGGGGCGAGCCAACCAATAATGAAAAACTGTTTTTT.

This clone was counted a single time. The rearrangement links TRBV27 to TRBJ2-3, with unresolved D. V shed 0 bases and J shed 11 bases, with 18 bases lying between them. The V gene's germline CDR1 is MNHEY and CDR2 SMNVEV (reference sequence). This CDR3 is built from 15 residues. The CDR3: CASSLSDTASLGQYF. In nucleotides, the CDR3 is TGTGCCAGCAGTTTATCGGATACAGCGAGCTTGGGGCAGTATTTT.

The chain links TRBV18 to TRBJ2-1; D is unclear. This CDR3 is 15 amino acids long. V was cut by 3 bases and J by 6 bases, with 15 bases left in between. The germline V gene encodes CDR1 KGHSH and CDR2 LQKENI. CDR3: CASSPGLSPPNEQFF. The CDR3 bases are TGTGCCAGCTCACCGGGTCTAAGTCCCCCCAATGAGCAGTTCTTC.

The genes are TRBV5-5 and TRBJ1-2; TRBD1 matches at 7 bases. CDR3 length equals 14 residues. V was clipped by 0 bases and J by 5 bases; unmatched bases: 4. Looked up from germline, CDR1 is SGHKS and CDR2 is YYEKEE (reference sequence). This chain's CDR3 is CASSLVGQRYGYTF. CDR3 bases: TGTGCCAGCAGCTTGGTGGGACAGCGGTATGGCTACACCTTC.

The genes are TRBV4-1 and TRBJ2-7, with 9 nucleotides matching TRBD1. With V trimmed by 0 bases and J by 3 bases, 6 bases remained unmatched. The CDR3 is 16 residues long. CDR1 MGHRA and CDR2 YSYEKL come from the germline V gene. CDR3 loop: CASSQDGDRAIYEQYF. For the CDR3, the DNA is TGCGCCAGCAGCCAAGATGGGGACAGGGCTATCTACGAGCAGTACTTC.

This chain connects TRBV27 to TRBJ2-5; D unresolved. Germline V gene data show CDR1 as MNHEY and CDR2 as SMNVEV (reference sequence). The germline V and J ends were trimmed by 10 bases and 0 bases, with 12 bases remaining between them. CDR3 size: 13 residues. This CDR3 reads CATQNQYQETQYF. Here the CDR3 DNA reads TGTGCCACCCAGAATCAGTACCAAGAGACCCAGTACTTC.

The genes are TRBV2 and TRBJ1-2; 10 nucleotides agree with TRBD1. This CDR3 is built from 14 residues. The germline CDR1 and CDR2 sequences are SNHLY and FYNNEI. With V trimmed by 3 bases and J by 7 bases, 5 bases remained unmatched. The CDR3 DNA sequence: TGTGCCAGCAGTGATGTGACAGGGGGCCGTGGCTACACCTTC. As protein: CASSDVTGGRGYTF.

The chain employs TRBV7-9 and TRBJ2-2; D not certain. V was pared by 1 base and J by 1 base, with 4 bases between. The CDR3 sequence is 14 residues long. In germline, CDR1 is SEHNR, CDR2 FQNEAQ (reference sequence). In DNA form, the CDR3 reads TGTGCCAGCAGCTTAGGGGAGAACACCGGGGAGCTGTTTTTT. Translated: CASSLGENTGELFF.

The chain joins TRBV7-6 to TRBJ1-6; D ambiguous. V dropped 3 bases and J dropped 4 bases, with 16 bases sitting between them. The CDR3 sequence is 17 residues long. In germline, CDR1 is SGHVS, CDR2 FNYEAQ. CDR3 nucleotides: TGTGCCAGCAGCTTTGTCAGCTCCCCTGATTATAATTCACCCCTCCACTTT. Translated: CASSFVSSPDYNSPLHF.

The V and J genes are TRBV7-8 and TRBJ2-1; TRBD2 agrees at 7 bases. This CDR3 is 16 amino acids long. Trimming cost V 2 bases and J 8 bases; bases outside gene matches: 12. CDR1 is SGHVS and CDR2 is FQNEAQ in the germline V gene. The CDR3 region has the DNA TGTGCCAGCAGCTTAAGTTTCACTAGGGCGGGAGATGAGCAGTTCTTC. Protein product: CASSLSFTRAGDEQFF.

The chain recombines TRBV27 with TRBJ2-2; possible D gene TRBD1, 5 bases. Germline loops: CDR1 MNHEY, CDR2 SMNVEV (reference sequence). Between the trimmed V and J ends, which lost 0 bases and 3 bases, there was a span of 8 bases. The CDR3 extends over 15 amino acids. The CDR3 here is CASSLSPGYTGELFF. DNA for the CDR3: TGTGCCAGCAGTTTATCCCCAGGGTACACCGGGGAGCTGTTTTTT.

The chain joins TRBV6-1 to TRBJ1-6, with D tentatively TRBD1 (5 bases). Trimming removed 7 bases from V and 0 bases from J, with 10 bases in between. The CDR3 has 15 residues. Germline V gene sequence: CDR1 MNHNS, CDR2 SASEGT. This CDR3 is CASKDSDSYNSPLHF. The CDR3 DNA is TGTGCCAGCAAAGACAGCGACTCCTATAATTCACCCCTCCACTTT.

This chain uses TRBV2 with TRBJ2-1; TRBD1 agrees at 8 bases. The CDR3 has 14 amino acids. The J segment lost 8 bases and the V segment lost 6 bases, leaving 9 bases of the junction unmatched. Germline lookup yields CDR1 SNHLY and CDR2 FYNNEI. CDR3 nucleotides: TGTGCCAGCAGCGAGGACAGGGTTGGCGATGAGCAGTTCTTC. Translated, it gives CASSEDRVGDEQFF.